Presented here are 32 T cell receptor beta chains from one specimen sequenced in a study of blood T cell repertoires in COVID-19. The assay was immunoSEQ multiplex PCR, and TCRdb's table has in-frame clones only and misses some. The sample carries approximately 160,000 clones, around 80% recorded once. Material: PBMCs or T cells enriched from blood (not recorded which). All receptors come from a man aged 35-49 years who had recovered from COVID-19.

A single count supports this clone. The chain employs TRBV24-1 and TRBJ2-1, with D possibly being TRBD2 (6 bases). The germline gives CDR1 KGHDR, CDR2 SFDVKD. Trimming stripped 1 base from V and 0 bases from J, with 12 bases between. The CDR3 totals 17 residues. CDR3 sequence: CATSDFSGDRSYNEQFF. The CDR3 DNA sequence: TGTGCCACCAGTGATTTTTCGGGGGACCGCTCCTACAATGAGCAGTTCTTC.

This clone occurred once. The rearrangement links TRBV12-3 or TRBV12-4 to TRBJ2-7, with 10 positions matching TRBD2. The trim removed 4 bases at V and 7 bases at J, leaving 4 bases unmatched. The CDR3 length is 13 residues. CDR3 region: CASSSSLAGEQYV. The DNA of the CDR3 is TGTGCCAGCAGTTCCTCACTAGCGGGGGAGCAGTACGTC.

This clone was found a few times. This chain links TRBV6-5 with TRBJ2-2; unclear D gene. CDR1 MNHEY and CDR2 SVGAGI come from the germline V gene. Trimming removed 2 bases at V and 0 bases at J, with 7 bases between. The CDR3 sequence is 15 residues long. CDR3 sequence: CASSYSSPNTGELFF. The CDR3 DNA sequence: TGTGCCAGCAGTTACAGTAGTCCGAACACCGGGGAGCTGTTTTTT.

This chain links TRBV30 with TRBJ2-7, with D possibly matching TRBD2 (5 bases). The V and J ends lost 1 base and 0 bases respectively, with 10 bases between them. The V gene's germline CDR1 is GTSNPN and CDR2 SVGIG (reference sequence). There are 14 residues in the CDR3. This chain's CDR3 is CAWSGTPSSYEQYF. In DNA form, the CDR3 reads TGTGCCTGGAGTGGGACTCCCAGCTCCTACGAGCAGTACTTC.

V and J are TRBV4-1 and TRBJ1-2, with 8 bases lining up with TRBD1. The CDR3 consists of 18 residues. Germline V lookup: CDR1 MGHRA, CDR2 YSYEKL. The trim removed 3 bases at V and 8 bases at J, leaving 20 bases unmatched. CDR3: CASSHPASLGQGNKGYTF. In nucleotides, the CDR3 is TGCGCCAGCAGCCATCCGGCATCACTAGGACAGGGAAATAAAGGCTACACCTTC.

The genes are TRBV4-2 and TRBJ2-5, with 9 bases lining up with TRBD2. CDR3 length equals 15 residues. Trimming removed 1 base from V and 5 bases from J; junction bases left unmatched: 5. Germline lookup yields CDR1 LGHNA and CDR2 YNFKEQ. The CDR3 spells CASSQVRGGDETQYF. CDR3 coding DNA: TGTGCCAGCAGCCAAGTACGCGGGGGGGACGAGACCCAGTACTTC.

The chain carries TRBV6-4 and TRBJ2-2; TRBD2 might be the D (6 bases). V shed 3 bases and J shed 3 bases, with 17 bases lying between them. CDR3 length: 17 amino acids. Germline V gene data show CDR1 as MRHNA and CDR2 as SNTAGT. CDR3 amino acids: CASSEGNRGVDTGELFF. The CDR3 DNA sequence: TGTGCCAGCAGTGAGGGGAATCGCGGGGTGGACACCGGGGAGCTGTTTTTT.

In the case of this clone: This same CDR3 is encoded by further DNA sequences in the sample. This CDR3 is CASSYSKRGQPQHF. The CDR3 DNA is TGTGCCAGCAGTTACTCGAAAAGAGGTCAGCCCCAGCATTTT. The V gene is TRBV6-5, the J gene TRBJ1-5, with no clear D. V was trimmed by 0 bases and J by 6 bases, leaving 9 bases between them. The CDR3 loop spans 14 amino acids. The germline CDR1 and CDR2 sequences are MNHEY and SVGAGI.

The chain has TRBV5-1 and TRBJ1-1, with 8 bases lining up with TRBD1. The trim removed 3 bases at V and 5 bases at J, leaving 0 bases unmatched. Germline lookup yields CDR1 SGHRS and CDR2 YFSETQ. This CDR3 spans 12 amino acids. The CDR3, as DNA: TGCGCCAGCAGCTGGACAGGGACTGAAGCTTTCTTT. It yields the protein CASSWTGTEAFF.

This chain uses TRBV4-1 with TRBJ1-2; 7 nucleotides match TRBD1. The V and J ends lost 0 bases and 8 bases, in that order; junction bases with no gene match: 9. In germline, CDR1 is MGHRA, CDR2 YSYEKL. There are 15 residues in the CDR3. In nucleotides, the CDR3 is TGCGCCAGCAGCCAAGATAGCCAGGGGGTTTGGGGCTACACCTTC. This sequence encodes CASSQDSQGVWGYTF.

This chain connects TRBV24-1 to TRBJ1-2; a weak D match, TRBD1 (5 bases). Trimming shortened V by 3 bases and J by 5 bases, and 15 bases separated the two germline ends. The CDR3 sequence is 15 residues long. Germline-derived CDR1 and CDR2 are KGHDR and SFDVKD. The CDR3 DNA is TGTGCCACCAGTGATCCAGGACAAGATTTATATGGCTACACCTTC. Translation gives CATSDPGQDLYGYTF.

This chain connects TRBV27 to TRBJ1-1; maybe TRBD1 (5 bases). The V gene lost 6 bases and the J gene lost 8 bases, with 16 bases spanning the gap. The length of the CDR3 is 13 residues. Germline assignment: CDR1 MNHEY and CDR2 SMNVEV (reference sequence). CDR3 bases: TGTGCCAGCAGATCTCAGGGAAGGACGGAAGCTTTCTTT. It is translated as CASRSQGRTEAFF.

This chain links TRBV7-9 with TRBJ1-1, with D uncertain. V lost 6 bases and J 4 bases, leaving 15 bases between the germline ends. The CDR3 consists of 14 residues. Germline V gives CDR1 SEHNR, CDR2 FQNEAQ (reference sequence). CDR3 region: CASSIEISGTEAFF. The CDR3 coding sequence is TGTGCCAGCAGTATCGAAATCAGTGGCACTGAAGCTTTCTTT.

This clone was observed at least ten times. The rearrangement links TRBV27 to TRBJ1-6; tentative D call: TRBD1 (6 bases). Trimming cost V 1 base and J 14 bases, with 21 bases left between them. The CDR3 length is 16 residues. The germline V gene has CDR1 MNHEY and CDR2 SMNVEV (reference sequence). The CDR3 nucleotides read TGTGCCAGCAGTTTATGGGCGAACTTTGACAGGCGATCCCTCCACTTT. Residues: CASSLWANFDRRSLHF.

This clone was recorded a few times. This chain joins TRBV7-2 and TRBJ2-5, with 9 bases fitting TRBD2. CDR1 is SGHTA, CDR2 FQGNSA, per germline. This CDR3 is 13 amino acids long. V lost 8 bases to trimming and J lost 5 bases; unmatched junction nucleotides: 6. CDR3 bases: TGTGCCAGCCGAGCGGGAGGATTCGAGACCCAGTACTTC. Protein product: CASRAGGFETQYF.

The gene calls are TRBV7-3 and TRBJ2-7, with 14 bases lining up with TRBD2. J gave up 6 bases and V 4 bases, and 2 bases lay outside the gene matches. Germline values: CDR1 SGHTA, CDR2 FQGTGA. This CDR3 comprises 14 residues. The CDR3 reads CASSSGLAGAEQYF. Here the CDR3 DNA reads TGTGCCAGCAGCTCGGGACTAGCGGGGGCCGAGCAGTACTTC.

The CDR3 spells CASSLRLAGSRGGETQYF. The CDR3 bases are TGTGCCAGCAGCCTTCGACTAGCGGGGAGCAGAGGGGGGGAGACCCAGTACTTC. This chain connects TRBV3-1 (or the pseudogene TRBV3-2) to TRBJ2-5, with TRBD2 matching 11 bases. Germline values: CDR1 LGHDT, CDR2 YNNKEL (reference sequence). The CDR3 totals 18 residues. V lost 4 bases to trimming and J lost 5 bases; unmatched junction nucleotides: 15.

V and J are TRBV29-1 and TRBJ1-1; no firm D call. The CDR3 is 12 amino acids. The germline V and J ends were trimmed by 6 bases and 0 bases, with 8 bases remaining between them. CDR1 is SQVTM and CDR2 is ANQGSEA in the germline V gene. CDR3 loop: CSVSRMNTEAFF. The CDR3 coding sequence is TGCAGCGTATCTAGGATGAACACTGAAGCTTTCTTT.

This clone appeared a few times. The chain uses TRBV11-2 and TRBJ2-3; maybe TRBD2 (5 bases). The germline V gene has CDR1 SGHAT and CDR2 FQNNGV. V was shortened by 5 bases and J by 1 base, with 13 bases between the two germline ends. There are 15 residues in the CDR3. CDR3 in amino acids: CASSRNLRGTDTQYF. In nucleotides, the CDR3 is TGTGCCAGCAGCCGCAATCTGCGGGGCACAGATACGCAGTATTTT.

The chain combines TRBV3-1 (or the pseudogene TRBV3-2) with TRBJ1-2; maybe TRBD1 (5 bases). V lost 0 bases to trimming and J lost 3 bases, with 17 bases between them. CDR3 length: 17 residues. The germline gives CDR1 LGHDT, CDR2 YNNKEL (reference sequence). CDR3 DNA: TGTGCCAGCAGCCAAGATAGGGGCAACCCCGTGCACTATGGCTACACCTTC. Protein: CASSQDRGNPVHYGYTF.

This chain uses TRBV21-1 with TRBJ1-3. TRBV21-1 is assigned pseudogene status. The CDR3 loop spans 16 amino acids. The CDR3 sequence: CASSTPFKLSGNTIYF. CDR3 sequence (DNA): TGTGCCAGCAGCACCCCGTTCAAACTATCTGGAAACACCATATATTTT.

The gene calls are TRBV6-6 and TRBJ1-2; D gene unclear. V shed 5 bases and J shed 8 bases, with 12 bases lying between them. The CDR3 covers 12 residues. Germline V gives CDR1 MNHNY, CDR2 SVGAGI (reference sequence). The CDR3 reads CASSQRRRGYTF. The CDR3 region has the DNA TGTGCCAGCAGTCAAAGACGGAGGGGCTACACCTTC.

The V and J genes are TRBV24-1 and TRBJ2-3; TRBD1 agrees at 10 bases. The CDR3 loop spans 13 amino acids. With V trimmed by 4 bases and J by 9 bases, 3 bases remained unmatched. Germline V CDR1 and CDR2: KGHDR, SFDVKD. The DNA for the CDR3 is TGTGCCACCAGTGACCCGGACAGGGGGACGCAGTATTTT. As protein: CATSDPDRGTQYF.

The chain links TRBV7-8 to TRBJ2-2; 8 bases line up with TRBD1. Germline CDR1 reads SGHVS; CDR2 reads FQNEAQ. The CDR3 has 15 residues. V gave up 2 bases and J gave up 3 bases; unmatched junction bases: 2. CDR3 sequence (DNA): TGTGCCAGCAGCTTAACACAGGGGGACACCGGGGAGCTGTTTTTT. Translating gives CASSLTQGDTGELFF.

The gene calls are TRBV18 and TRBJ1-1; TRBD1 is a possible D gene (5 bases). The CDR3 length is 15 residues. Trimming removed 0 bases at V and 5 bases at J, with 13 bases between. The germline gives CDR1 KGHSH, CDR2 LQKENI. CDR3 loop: CASSPPQGVVTEAFF. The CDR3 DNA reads TGTGCCAGCTCACCACCGCAGGGTGTGGTAACTGAAGCTTTCTTT. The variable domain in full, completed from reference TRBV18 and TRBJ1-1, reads NAGVMQNPRHLVRRRGQEARLRCSPMKGHSHVYWYRQLPEEGLKFMVYLQKENIIDESGMPKERFSAEFPKEGPSILRIQQVVRGDSAAYFCASSPPQGVVTEAFFGQGTRLTVV.

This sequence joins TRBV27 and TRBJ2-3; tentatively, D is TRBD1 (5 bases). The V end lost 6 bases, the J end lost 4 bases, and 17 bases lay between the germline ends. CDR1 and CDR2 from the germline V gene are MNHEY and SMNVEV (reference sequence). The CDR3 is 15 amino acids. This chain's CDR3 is CASRMQVWGPDTQYF. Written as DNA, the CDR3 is TGTGCCAGCAGGATGCAGGTCTGGGGCCCAGATACGCAGTATTTT.

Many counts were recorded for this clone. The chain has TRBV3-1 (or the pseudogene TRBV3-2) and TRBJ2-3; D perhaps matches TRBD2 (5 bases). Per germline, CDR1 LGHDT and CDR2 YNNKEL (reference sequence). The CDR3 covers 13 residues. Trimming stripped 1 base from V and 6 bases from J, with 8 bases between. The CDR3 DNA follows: TGTGCCAGCAGCCAAGGCGGGCGGGATACGCAGTATTTT. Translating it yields CASSQGGRDTQYF.

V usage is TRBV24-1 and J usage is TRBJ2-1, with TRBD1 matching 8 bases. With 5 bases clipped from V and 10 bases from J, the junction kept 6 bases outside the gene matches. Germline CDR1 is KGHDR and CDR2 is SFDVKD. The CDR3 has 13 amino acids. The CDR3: CATSGDRFSEQFF. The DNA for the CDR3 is TGTGCCACCAGTGGGGACAGGTTTAGCGAGCAGTTCTTC.

CDR3 sequence (DNA): TGTGCCAGCAGGCACATCTTACAGGGGGCGAGTAGCATGGTAGGAGCTTTCTTT. It codes for CASRHILQGASSMVGAFF. The chain has TRBV2 and TRBJ1-1; 9 bases match TRBD1. CDR3 length: 18 residues. Germline V gene sequence: CDR1 SNHLY, CDR2 FYNNEI. Trimming cost V 6 bases and J 10 bases; bases outside gene matches: 24.

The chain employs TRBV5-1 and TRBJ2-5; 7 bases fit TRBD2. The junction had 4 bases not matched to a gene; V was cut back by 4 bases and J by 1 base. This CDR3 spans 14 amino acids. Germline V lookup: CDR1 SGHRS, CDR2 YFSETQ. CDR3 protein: CASSTAGVQETQYF. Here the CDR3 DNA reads TGCGCCAGCAGCACCGCGGGGGTCCAAGAGACCCAGTACTTC.

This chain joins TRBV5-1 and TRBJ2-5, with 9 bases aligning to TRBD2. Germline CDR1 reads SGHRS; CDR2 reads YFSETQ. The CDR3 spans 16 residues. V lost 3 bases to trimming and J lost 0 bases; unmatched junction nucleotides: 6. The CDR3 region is CASSSISGGYQETQYF. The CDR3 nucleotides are TGCGCCAGCAGCTCTATTAGCGGGGGCTACCAAGAGACCCAGTACTTC.

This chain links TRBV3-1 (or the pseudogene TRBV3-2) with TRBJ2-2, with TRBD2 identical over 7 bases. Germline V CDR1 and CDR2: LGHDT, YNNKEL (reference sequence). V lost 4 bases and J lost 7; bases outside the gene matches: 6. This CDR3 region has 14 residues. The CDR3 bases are TGTGCCAGCAGCCTCGCCAGCGGGGTCGGGGAGCTGTTTTTT. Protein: CASSLASGVGELFF.